These 31 T cell receptor beta chains share one sample of origin, sequenced in a study of CD8+ T cells in alopecia areata. Once RNA had been extracted, it was reverse transcribed into cDNA to act as the sequencing template. Libraries were prepared by immunoSEQ multiplex PCR; TCRdb keeps only in-frame clonotypes and omits some of them. Altogether 110,000 or so clones are present, under 40% being singletons, with the ten largest covering 3% to 3.5%. Material for sequencing was CD4+ T cells sorted from blood. The receptors come from a human donor with alopecia areata.

The chain combines TRBV7-2 with TRBJ2-3; D could derive from TRBD1 or TRBD2 (5 bases each). The V gene's germline CDR1 is SGHTA and CDR2 FQGNSA. The CDR3 spans 17 residues. The ends were cut back, 5 bases at V and 2 bases at J, with 20 bases in the middle. The CDR3 DNA reads as TGTGCCAGCAGCACCCAGGGACCCGTGGCTCCCACAGATACGCAGTATTTT. Encoded protein: CASSTQGPVAPTDTQYF.

This chain links TRBV11-3 with TRBJ2-1; D may be TRBD1 (6 bases). Germline-derived CDR1 and CDR2 are SGHNT and YENEEA. V lost 2 bases and J lost 14, with 16 bases in between. The CDR3 has 13 residues. Here the CDR3 DNA reads TGTGCCAGCAGCTTAACGATGAGGACAGTTAAGTTCTTC. Protein: CASSLTMRTVKFF.

The table lists this clone with a few counts. The chain has TRBV5-1 and TRBJ1-1; TRBD1 matches at 7 bases. Per the germline V gene, CDR1 is SGHRS and CDR2 is YFSETQ. There are 15 residues in the CDR3. V shed 4 bases and J 3 bases; nucleotides not matched to a gene: 9. The CDR3 DNA follows: TGCGCCAGCAGCGCGACAGGGTCGGAGGACACTGAAGCTTTCTTT. It yields the protein CASSATGSEDTEAFF.

This clone was observed a few times. The rearrangement links TRBV2 to TRBJ2-1, with 7 bases lining up with TRBD2. After removal of 8 bases from V and 9 bases from J, the junction contained 4 bases not matched to a gene. The CDR3 is made up of 11 amino acids. CDR1 is SNHLY, CDR2 FYNNEI, per germline. CDR3: CASVQRGEQFF. The DNA of the CDR3 is TGTGCCAGCGTCCAGCGGGGTGAGCAGTTCTTC.

The genes are TRBV29-1 and TRBJ1-1; a possible D gene is TRBD1 (6 bases). CDR1 and CDR2 from the germline V gene are SQVTM and ANQGSEA. V was trimmed by 7 bases and J by 4 bases, leaving 16 bases between them. The CDR3 runs 13 residues. The CDR3 DNA sequence: TGCAGCGGCCGCAGGGGCGAAGGCACTGAAGCTTTCTTT. It is translated as CSGRRGEGTEAFF.

The CDR3 nucleotides read TGTGCCAGCAGCTTAGCGGGGACTAGCGGGTCCTGGACCTACGAGCAGTACTTC. Amino acids: CASSLAGTSGSWTYEQYF. The V gene is TRBV7-9, the J gene TRBJ2-7; 12 positions agree with TRBD2. Germline CDR1 reads SEHNR; CDR2 reads FQNEAQ (reference sequence). CDR3 size: 18 residues. V was pared by 0 bases and J by 2 bases, with 8 bases of the junction left unmatched.

The chain joins TRBV29-1 to TRBJ2-7; 7 bases map to TRBD1. In germline, CDR1 is SQVTM, CDR2 ANQGSEA. Germline trimming cut 6 bases from V and 9 bases from J; bases unmatched to any gene: 11. This CDR3 region has 12 residues. CDR3 nucleotide sequence: TGCAGCGTAGACAGGGCCGGAGGTGGGCAGTACTTC. Translated: CSVDRAGGGQYF.

The chain joins TRBV4-1 to TRBJ2-1, with no clear D. The CDR3 consists of 18 residues. Germline V CDR1 and CDR2: MGHRA, YSYEKL. Between the trimmed V and J ends, which lost 0 bases and 0 bases, there was a span of 15 bases. The CDR3 bases are TGCGCCAGCAGCCAAGACGACTGGTCTATGAGCTCCTACAATGAGCAGTTCTTC. Encoded protein: CASSQDDWSMSSYNEQFF.

In its sample, this clone was seen a few times. The chain combines TRBV9 with TRBJ2-7; 10 bases map to TRBD2. Germline lookup yields CDR1 SGDLS and CDR2 YYNGEE. V shed 3 bases, J shed 7 bases, and the junction held 7 bases outside the gene matches. The CDR3 runs to 14 residues. CDR3: CASSAQRGGDEQYF. The DNA for the CDR3 is TGTGCCAGCAGCGCCCAGCGGGGGGGTGATGAGCAGTACTTC.

In this sample, this clone turned up a few times. This chain joins TRBV29-1 and TRBJ2-5; TRBD1 agrees at 12 bases. The germline V gene encodes CDR1 SQVTM and CDR2 ANQGSEA. The V and J ends lost 7 bases and 6 bases, in that order; junction bases with no gene match: 6. This CDR3 comprises 13 residues. DNA of the CDR3: TGCAGCGGGGGACAGGGGGCGGGAAAGACCCAGTACTTC. It yields the protein CSGGQGAGKTQYF.

This chain joins TRBV4-3 and TRBJ2-2, with D tentatively TRBD1 (5 bases). Germline V gene sequence: CDR1 LGHNA, CDR2 YSLEER. The CDR3 totals 16 residues. The germline V and J ends were trimmed by 6 bases and 4 bases, with 18 bases remaining between them. The CDR3 loop reads CASRGQEGVGTGELFF. As DNA, the CDR3 is TGCGCCAGCAGGGGGCAGGAAGGGGTAGGCACCGGGGAGCTGTTTTTT.

CDR3 sequence reads: CASKKGRGIEQFF. In nucleotides, the CDR3 is TGTGCCAGCAAGAAGGGGCGGGGAATTGAGCAGTTCTTC. The chain uses TRBV28 and TRBJ2-1, with D tentatively TRBD2 (6 bases). Germline values: CDR1 MDHEN, CDR2 SYDVKM. The CDR3 runs 13 residues. V dropped 7 bases and J dropped 9 bases, with 16 bases sitting between them.

The chain carries TRBV30 and TRBJ1-5; no clear D gene. Per the germline V gene, CDR1 is GTSNPN and CDR2 is SVGIG (reference sequence). This CDR3 region has 15 residues. Trimming removed 1 base from V and 2 bases from J, with 12 bases in between. CDR3 DNA: TGTGCCTGGAGTGATTTTGGACTAGGCAATCAGCCCCAGCATTTT. Protein: CAWSDFGLGNQPQHF.

The chain carries TRBV5-1 and TRBJ2-7, with 9 bases aligning to TRBD1. The germline CDR1 and CDR2 sequences are SGHRS and YFSETQ. CDR3 length: 14 residues. The J segment lost 5 bases and the V segment lost 4 bases, leaving 7 bases of the junction unmatched. The CDR3 loop reads CASSRSTGGDEQYF. CDR3 nucleotide sequence: TGCGCCAGCAGCCGGTCCACAGGGGGCGACGAGCAGTACTTC.

The V gene is TRBV29-1, the J gene TRBJ2-2, with a weak D call TRBD2 (6 bases). Germline CDR1 and CDR2: SQVTM and ANQGSEA. This CDR3 has 16 residues. The V and J ends lost 6 bases and 6 bases respectively, with 23 bases between them. CDR3 nucleotide sequence: TGCAGCGTATACGGGACTCCGGGTGGCGGCCCCGGGGAGCTGTTTTTT. This sequence encodes CSVYGTPGGGPGELFF.

This clone was detected a few times. This chain joins TRBV28 and TRBJ2-1; D might be TRBD1 (6 bases). Per germline, CDR1 MDHEN and CDR2 SYDVKM. The CDR3 has 13 amino acids. Between the trimmed V and J ends, which lost 7 bases and 5 bases, there was a span of 12 bases. The CDR3 protein is CASIRGTDNEQFF. As DNA, the CDR3 is TGTGCCAGCATAAGGGGGACCGACAATGAGCAGTTCTTC.

The chain couples TRBV7-9 to TRBJ1-1; TRBD1 matches 9 bases. Germline values: CDR1 SEHNR, CDR2 FQNEAQ (reference sequence). The CDR3 totals 14 residues. V was clipped by 5 bases and J by 5 bases; unmatched bases: 6. CDR3 coding DNA: TGTGCCAGCAGCCGACAGGGGGGGGCGACTGAAGCTTTCTTT. The encoded protein is CASSRQGGATEAFF.

The genes are TRBV29-1 and TRBJ2-5; D is perhaps TRBD2 (7 bases). V was trimmed by 6 bases and J by 5 bases, leaving 16 bases between them. This CDR3 spans 13 amino acids. Germline CDR1 is SQVTM and CDR2 is ANQGSEA. CDR3 sequence: CSVFAAGAETQYF. The CDR3 DNA follows: TGCAGCGTCTTTGCCGCGGGGGCGGAGACCCAGTACTTC.

This chain uses TRBV29-1 with TRBJ2-1, with 10 bases fitting TRBD2. From germline, CDR1 is SQVTM and CDR2 ANQGSEA. The CDR3 is 16 residues long. V lost 0 bases, J lost 4 bases, and 6 bases stayed unmatched. The CDR3 loop reads CSVEDLSSGGYNEQFF. As DNA, the CDR3 is TGCAGCGTTGAAGATCTGTCTAGCGGGGGATACAATGAGCAGTTCTTC.

The CDR3 coding sequence is TGTGCCAGCAGCTTGTTTGGGTCAGATCAGCCCCAGCATTTT. Encoded protein: CASSLFGSDQPQHF. The rearrangement uses TRBV5-6 and TRBJ1-5, with D unclear. The ends were cut back, 1 base at V and 5 bases at J, with 10 bases in the middle. The CDR3 has 14 residues. Germline assignment: CDR1 SGHDT and CDR2 YYEEEE.

The chain carries TRBV4-1 and TRBJ2-2; no definite D call. Germline loops: CDR1 MGHRA, CDR2 YSYEKL. The CDR3 covers 12 residues. The V gene lost 1 base and the J gene lost 7 bases, with 4 bases spanning the gap. CDR3 sequence (DNA): TGCGCCAGCAGCCAAGTCCACGGGGAGCTGTTTTTT. This translates into CASSQVHGELFF.

This clone was detected only a few times. J is TRBJ2-3 and V is TRBV10-3, with D possibly being TRBD2 (6 bases). Germline V gene sequence: CDR1 ENHRY, CDR2 SYGVKD. Trimming removed 10 bases from V and 3 bases from J, with 20 bases in between. CDR3 size: 15 residues. The chain's CDR3 is CATSQSGGDTDTQYF. CDR3 in DNA: TGTGCCACCAGCCAGTCAGGCGGGGATACAGATACGCAGTATTTT.

The chain carries TRBV9 and TRBJ1-1; no definite D call. Germline-derived CDR1 and CDR2 are SGDLS and YYNGEE. The CDR3 runs to 15 residues. The ends were cut back, 0 bases at V and 1 base at J, with 10 bases in the middle. The CDR3 DNA is TGTGCCAGCAGCGTAGTACCTGGCGGGAACACTGAAGCTTTCTTT. Protein product: CASSVVPGGNTEAFF.

The chain links TRBV6-5 to TRBJ1-1; 9 positions match TRBD1. Germline V gene sequence: CDR1 MNHEY, CDR2 SVGAGI. V shed 5 bases and J 1 base; nucleotides not matched to a gene: 5. This CDR3 has 15 residues. The CDR3 sequence is CASSRYRGQNTEAFF. DNA for the CDR3: TGTGCCAGCAGTCGTTACAGGGGGCAGAACACTGAAGCTTTCTTT.

This chain links TRBV5-1 with TRBJ2-1; D gene ambiguous. Germline V gene data show CDR1 as SGHRS and CDR2 as YFSETQ. The CDR3 contains 11 residues. Trimming took 0 bases from V and 10 from J, leaving 5 bases between them. Written as DNA, the CDR3 is TGCGCCAGCAGCTTGGAGGAGGAGCAGTTCTTC. Its translation: CASSLEEEQFF.

This chain connects TRBV2 to TRBJ1-5; D is ambiguous. The V gene lost 3 bases and the J gene lost 4 bases, with 4 bases spanning the gap. Germline CDR1 SNHLY, CDR2 FYNNEI. The CDR3 extends over 12 amino acids. In DNA form, the CDR3 reads TGTGCCAGCAGTGACAGTAATCAGCCCCAGCATTTT. Translated: CASSDSNQPQHF.

This clone was observed a few times. The V and J genes are TRBV7-2 and TRBJ2-2; D call uncertain. The V end was cut by 2 bases, the J end by 6 bases, with 10 bases between. The length of the CDR3 is 14 residues. CDR1 is SGHTA and CDR2 is FQGNSA in the germline V gene. CDR3 amino acids: CASSLPLISGELFF. The CDR3 bases are TGTGCCAGCAGCTTACCCCTGATCTCCGGGGAGCTGTTTTTT.

CDR3: CASSLGRGEQYF. The DNA of the CDR3 is TGTGCCAGCAGTTTAGGCCGGGGCGAGCAGTACTTC. The gene calls are TRBV28 and TRBJ2-7; TRBD2 is a possible D gene (5 bases). The CDR3 has 12 residues. Germline V CDR1 and CDR2: MDHEN, SYDVKM. Trimming cost V 2 bases and J 6 bases, with 8 bases left between them.

This chain links TRBV7-3 with TRBJ2-5; D gene uncertain. The germline V gene has CDR1 SGHTA and CDR2 FQGTGA. CDR3 length equals 13 residues. Deletions cut 1 base from V and 3 bases from J, with 6 bases between. The CDR3 here is CASSLMAEETQYF. In DNA, the CDR3 is TGTGCCAGCAGCTTAATGGCAGAAGAGACCCAGTACTTC. The whole variable domain, filled in from reference TRBV7-3 and TRBJ2-5, reads GAGVSQTPSNKVTEKGKYVELRCDPISGHTALYWYRQSLGQGPEFLIYFQGTGAADDSGLPNDRFFAVRPEGSVSTLKIQRTERGDSAVYLCASSLMAEETQYFGPGTRLLVL.

In its sample, this clone was seen a few times. V usage is TRBV29-1 and J usage is TRBJ1-2; unclear D gene. The CDR3 consists of 10 residues. The germline V gene encodes CDR1 SQVTM and CDR2 ANQGSEA. V was trimmed by 6 bases and J by 2 bases, leaving 4 bases between them. The CDR3 coding sequence is TGCAGCGTAACAAACTATGGCTACACCTTC. This codes for CSVTNYGYTF.

This clone was seen more than once but under ten times. The rearrangement links TRBV19 to TRBJ1-5, with D hard to call. V was clipped by 1 base and J by 0 bases, with 10 bases between them. The CDR3 has 16 amino acids. Germline-derived CDR1 and CDR2 are LNHDA and SQIVND (reference sequence). The CDR3 region is CASSIVAGYSNQPQHF. The CDR3 region has the DNA TGTGCCAGTAGTATAGTAGCGGGGTATAGCAATCAGCCCCAGCATTTT.